This is a list of T cell receptor beta chains from one sample in a study of PD-1 blockade in classical Hodgkin lymphoma. TCRdb keeps only in-frame clones here, not all; method: immunoSEQ multiplex PCR. The sample has about 28,000 clones; less than 85% are singletons. Sample: peripheral blood mononuclear cells (PBMCs), taken before the second cycle of nivolumab. These receptors were obtained from a human donor with classical Hodgkin lymphoma. Each CDR3 is given with its conserved first and last residue. A D gene is named only where the DNA matches it firmly. Clone size appears in some rows only: once, few, many, or a class for an expanded clone.

.,TRBJ1-6,TRBD1,TRBV7-9,CASSLGNRGPLHF,TGTGCCAGCAGCTTGGGCAACAGGGGTCCCCTCCACTTT
.,TRBJ1-3,.,TRBV7-2,CASSLDGNTIYF,TGTGCCAGCAGCTTAGACGGCAACACCATATATTTT
.,TRBJ2-2,.,TRBV5-1,CASSLFANTGELFF,TGCGCCAGCAGCTTGTTTGCGAACACCGGGGAGCTGTTTTTT
.,TRBJ1-6,.,TRBV5-4,CASNLGGGGSPLHF,TGTGCCAGCAACCTGGGCGGGGGCGGTTCACCCCTCCACTTT
.,TRBJ2-7,TRBD2,TRBV5-1,CASSPGTSVYEQYF,TGCGCCAGCAGCCCCGGGACTAGCGTATACGAGCAGTACTTC
once,TRBJ1-1,TRBD1,TRBV2,CAGTGGVFTEAFF,TGTGCCGGGACAGGGGGCGTTTTCACTGAAGCTTTCTTT
few,TRBJ1-4,.,TRBV4-2,CASSPGGTLGEKLFF,TGTGCCAGCAGCCCCGGGGGGACCTTGGGGGAAAAACTGTTTTTT
.,TRBJ2-2,TRBD2,TRBV4-3,CASSQNAGGQNTGELFF,TGCGCCAGCAGCCAAAACGCGGGGGGGCAAAACACCGGGGAGCTGTTTTTT
.,TRBJ2-3,.,TRBV2,CASSELGDSTDTQYF,TGTGCCAGCAGTGAACTGGGGGACAGCACAGATACGCAGTATTTT
.,TRBJ2-7,.,TRBV27,CATSRAGPYEQYF,TGTGCCACCAGCCGGGCAGGGCCCTACGAGCAGTACTTC
.,TRBJ2-4,TRBD2,TRBV29-1,CSGGSGVKNIQYF,TGCAGTGGGGGAAGCGGGGTGAAAAACATTCAGTACTTC
.,TRBJ1-5,TRBD1,TRBV4-1,CASSPRTGGVQPQHF,TGCGCCAGCAGCCCACGGACAGGGGGTGTGCAGCCCCAGCATTTT
.,TRBJ2-7,.,TRBV5-1,CASSFHSSYEQYF,TGCGCCAGCAGCTTCCATAGTAGCTACGAGCAGTACTTC
.,TRBJ2-1,.,TRBV10-3,CAISEINRVNEQFF,TGTGCCATCAGTGAAATAAACAGGGTTAATGAGCAGTTCTTC
few,TRBJ2-1,TRBD2,TRBV7-9,CASSPGLAGSEQFF,TGTGCCAGCAGCCCGGGACTAGCGGGGTCTGAGCAGTTCTTC
.,TRBJ2-3,.,TRBV7-3,CASSLLGPHDTQYF,TGTGCCAGCAGCTTATTGGGTCCTCACGATACGCAGTATTTT
few,TRBJ1-6,.,TRBV27,CASSARGDSPLHF,TGTGCCAGCAGTGCCAGAGGGGATTCACCCCTCCACTTT
.,TRBJ1-6,TRBD1,TRBV14,CASSQRRGQGANSPLHF,TGTGCCAGCAGCCAAAGGCGAGGACAGGGGGCAAATTCACCCCTCCACTTT
.,TRBJ1-6,TRBD1,TRBV11-2,CASSLTGQDNSPLHF,TGTGCCAGCAGCTTGACTGGACAGGATAATTCACCCCTCCACTTT
.,TRBJ1-1,.,TRBV27,CASSFGAALGTEAFF,TGTGCCAGCAGCTTCGGGGCCGCTTTGGGCACTGAAGCTTTCTTT
.,TRBJ2-3,.,TRBV30,CAWSAGSTDTQYF,TGTGCCTGGAGTGCAGGGAGCACAGATACGCAGTATTTT
.,TRBJ1-1,.,TRBV19,CASSPLLNTEAFF,TGTGCCAGTAGTCCCCTCTTGAACACTGAAGCTTTCTTT
.,TRBJ1-2,.,TRBV5-5,CASKTTPGQEYGYTF,TGTGCCAGCAAAACTACTCCGGGACAAGAATATGGCTACACCTTC
.,TRBJ2-3,TRBD2,TRBV4-3,CASSQGRTLAGADTQYF,TGCGCCAGCAGCCAAGGAAGGACACTAGCGGGAGCGGATACGCAGTATTTT
.,TRBJ1-1,.,TRBV19,CASSQGYGTEAFF,TGTGCCAGTAGTCAGGGTTACGGCACTGAAGCTTTCTTT
.,TRBJ2-5,.,TRBV7-9,CASSEKKETQYF,TGTGCCAGCAGCGAAAAAAAAGAGACCCAGTACTTC
.,TRBJ2-1,TRBD2,TRBV4-2,CASSQGSGRAYNEQFF,TGTGCCAGCAGCCAAGGTTCCGGGAGGGCTTACAATGAGCAGTTCTTC
.,TRBJ1-5,.,TRBV5-4,CASSFWGLQPQHF,TGTGCCAGCAGCTTTTGGGGGCTTCAGCCCCAGCATTTT
.,TRBJ1-3,.,TRBV4-2,CASSQAAYGSGNTIYF,TGTGCCAGCAGCCAGGCGGCATATGGGTCTGGAAACACCATATATTTT
.,TRBJ1-2,TRBD1,TRBV18,CASSPPGQGIHGYTF,TGTGCCAGCTCACCACCGGGACAGGGTATCCACGGCTACACCTTC